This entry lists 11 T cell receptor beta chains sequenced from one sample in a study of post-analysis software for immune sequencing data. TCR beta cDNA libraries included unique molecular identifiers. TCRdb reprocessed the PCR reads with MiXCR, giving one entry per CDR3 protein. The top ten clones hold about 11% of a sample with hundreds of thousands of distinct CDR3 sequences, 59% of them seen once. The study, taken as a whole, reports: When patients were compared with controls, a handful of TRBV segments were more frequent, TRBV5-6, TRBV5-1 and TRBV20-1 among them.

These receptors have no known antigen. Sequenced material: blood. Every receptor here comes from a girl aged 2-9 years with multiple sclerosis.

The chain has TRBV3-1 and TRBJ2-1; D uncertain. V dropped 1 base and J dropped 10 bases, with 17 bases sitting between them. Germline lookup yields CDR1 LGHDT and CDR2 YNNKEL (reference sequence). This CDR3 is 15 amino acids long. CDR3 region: CASSQARPPLGEQFF. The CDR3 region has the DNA TGTGCCAGCAGCCAAGCTAGACCGCCCTTAGGCGAGCAGTTCTTC.

The CDR3 spells CAISAGTSKETQYF. CDR3 nucleotides: TGTGCCATCAGTGCCGGGACCTCCAAAGAGACCCAGTACTTC. This sequence joins TRBV10-3 and TRBJ2-7; D is tentatively TRBD1 or TRBD2 (5 bases each). The end of the DNA fits TRBJ2-5 better, so the J call may be wrong. The CDR3 has 14 residues. Germline-derived CDR1 and CDR2 are ENHRY and SYGVKD.

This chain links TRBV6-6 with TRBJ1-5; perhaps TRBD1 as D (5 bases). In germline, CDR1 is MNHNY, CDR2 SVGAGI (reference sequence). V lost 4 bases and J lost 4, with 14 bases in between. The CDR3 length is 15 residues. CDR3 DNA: TGTGCCAGCAGTTTACCGGGACGGGAGAATCAGCCCCAGCATTTT. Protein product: CASSLPGRENQPQHF.

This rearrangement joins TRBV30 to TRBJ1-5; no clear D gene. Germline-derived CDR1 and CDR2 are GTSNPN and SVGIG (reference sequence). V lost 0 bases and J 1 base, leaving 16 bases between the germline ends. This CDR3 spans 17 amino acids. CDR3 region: CAWSVGISGRSNQPQHF. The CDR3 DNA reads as TGTGCCTGGAGTGTTGGTATCTCGGGCAGAAGCAATCAGCCCCAGCATTTT.

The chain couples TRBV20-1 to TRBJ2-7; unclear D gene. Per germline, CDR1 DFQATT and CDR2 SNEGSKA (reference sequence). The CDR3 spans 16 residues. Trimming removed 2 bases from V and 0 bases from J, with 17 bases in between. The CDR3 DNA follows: TGCAGTGCTAGACTGGCTAGTCGCAGTAGCTCCTACGAGCAGTACTTC. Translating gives CSARLASRSSSYEQYF.

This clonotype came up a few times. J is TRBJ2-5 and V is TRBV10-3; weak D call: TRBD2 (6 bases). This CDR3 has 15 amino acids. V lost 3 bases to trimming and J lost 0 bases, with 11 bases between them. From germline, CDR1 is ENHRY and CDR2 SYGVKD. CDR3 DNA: TGTGCCATCAGTGAAGGAGCTAGCGACCAAGAGACCCAGTACTTC. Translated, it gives CAISEGASDQETQYF.

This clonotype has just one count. CDR3 nucleotides: TGCGCCAGCAGCTACCTACAGGGGGCGCAGGGTGAGGCTTTCTTT. This translates into CASSYLQGAQGEAFF. This chain connects TRBV5-1 to TRBJ1-1, with 9 nucleotides matching TRBD1. The CDR3 runs 15 residues. The germline V gene has CDR1 SGHRS and CDR2 YFSETQ. After removal of 3 bases from V and 11 bases from J, the junction contained 14 bases not matched to a gene.

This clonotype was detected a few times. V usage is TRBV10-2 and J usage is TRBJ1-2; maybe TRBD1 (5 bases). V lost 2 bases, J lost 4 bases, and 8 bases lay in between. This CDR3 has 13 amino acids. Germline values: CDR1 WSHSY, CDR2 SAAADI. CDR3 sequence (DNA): TGCGCCAGCAGTGAGAGGGGTATCTATGGCTACACCTTC. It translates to CASSERGIYGYTF.

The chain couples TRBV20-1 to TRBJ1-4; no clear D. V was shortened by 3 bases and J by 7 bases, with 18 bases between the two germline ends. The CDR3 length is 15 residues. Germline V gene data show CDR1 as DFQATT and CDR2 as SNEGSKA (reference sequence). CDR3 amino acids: CSASPSPGMPEKLFF. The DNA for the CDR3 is TGCAGTGCTAGTCCCTCACCCGGTATGCCTGAAAAACTGTTTTTT.

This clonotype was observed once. The CDR3: CASRGGLNTGELFF. The CDR3 DNA is TGTGCCAGCAGAGGGGGGCTGAACACCGGGGAGCTGTTTTTT. J is TRBJ2-2 and V is TRBV27, with D perhaps given as TRBD1 or TRBD2 (6 bases each). The ends were cut back, 6 bases at V and 1 base at J, with 9 bases in the middle. The CDR3 covers 14 residues. Germline V gives CDR1 MNHEY, CDR2 SMNVEV (reference sequence).

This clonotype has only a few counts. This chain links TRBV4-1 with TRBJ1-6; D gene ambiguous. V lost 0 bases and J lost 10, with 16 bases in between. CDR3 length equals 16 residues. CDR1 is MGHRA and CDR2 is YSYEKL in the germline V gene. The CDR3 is CASSQDLAGLGSPLHF. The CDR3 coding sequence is TGCGCCAGCAGCCAAGATCTCGCCGGGTTAGGGTCACCCCTCCACTTT.